This paragraph reports one T cell receptor beta chain. Its specific antigen is unknown. Per-base quality was not reported, and no clone a single base away is much larger than it. The data are from a study of CD8 T cells in Susac syndrome (dated by TCRdb to between 2019 and 2020). Regarding the complete study: The study used repertoire sequencing to test whether antigen drove CD8+ T cell activation and differentiation in Susac syndrome. Study-wide findings and limitations: The study acknowledged that relatively few individuals were included in the TCR sequencing and HLA analysis.

RNA was extracted using the RNeasy kit, and roughly 0.5 to 1 microgram was reverse transcribed with random hexamers. The immunoSEQ multiplex PCR assay, which covers 54 Vbeta and 13 Jbeta segments, was used to amplify TCR beta CDR3 regions. PCR amplification bias was corrected using a synthetic template baseline for primer optimization and computational correction. The authors' pipeline ran thus. Only productive sequences were kept, with reads annotated to V, D and J genes according to IMGT and analyzed in immunoSEQ Analyzer. Clonality was calculated as one minus the Shannon entropy normalized by log2 of the number of productive unique sequences. For each patient and control, public and private clones were evaluated among the 100 most prevalent clones. A clone was defined as Susac-specific if it was absent from the healthy and MS cohorts, from 950 to 1,300 published viral clones and from other ImmuneACCESS disease sequences. In TCRdb, the public reads were trimmed at Q25 with fastp and aligned with MiXCR, with productive beta chains retained. Each entry is one CDR3 protein sequence, shown with its most common DNA and genes. The V and J calls and clone size are TCRdb's, not the authors'. The sample data list approximately 150,000 distinct CDR3 sequences, and 94% of these were observed just once. The ten top clones hold over 0.07% of the sample.

Peripheral blood CD8+ and CD4+ T cells from healthy donors, Susac syndrome patients and multiple sclerosis patients were profiled using high-throughput TCR beta sequencing. Healthy donors were included as age- and sex-matched controls. Bulk CD8+ and CD4+ T cells were purified by magnetic negative isolation, whereas CD8+ TEMRA cells were enriched by FACS. Blood was drawn into EDTA tubes, processed within 24 hours, and PBMCs were isolated by density gradient centrifugation. PBMCs intended for TCR sequencing were cryopreserved in liquid nitrogen and thawed later in a water bath at 37 degrees C. A purity of at least 90% was achieved for sorted or isolated CD4+, CD8+ and CD8+ TEMRA cells. This receptor was taken from a human donor in good health. Material for sequencing was CD4+ T cells from PBMCs.

CDR3 protein: CSARGGSSYNEQFF. The nucleotides are TGCAGTGCTAGAGGGGGAAGCTCCTACAATGAGCAGTTCTTC. The sequence links TRBV20-1 to TRBJ2-1, with no D gene named confidently. V loses 1 base, J loses 0 bases, and the germline ends lie 7 bases apart. In the germline V gene (reference sequence), CDR1 corresponds to DFQATT and CDR2 to SNEGSKA. Counted from cysteine to phenylalanine, this CDR3 has 14 amino acids. Only CDR3 DNA is held: 42 bases, read in frame from base 1.